The 27 T cell receptor beta chains given below trace back to one sample, sequenced in a study of blood T cell repertoires in COVID-19. Assay: immunoSEQ multiplex PCR; the TCRdb copy retains only in-frame clones and omits some. The profile shows about 34,000 clones, approximately 77% of them singletons. Sample: peripheral blood. Source of these receptors: a human donor in a cohort sampled during active COVID-19.

V gene TRBV14 combines with J gene TRBJ2-3; 8 bases line up with TRBD2. The V gene's germline CDR1 is SGHDN and CDR2 FVKESK. The CDR3 has 15 amino acids. V was clipped by 3 bases and J by 2 bases; unmatched bases: 4. The CDR3 coding sequence is TGTGCCAGCAGCCAGCGGGGGGTCGCCACAGATACGCAGTATTTT. This sequence encodes CASSQRGVATDTQYF.

The chain uses TRBV9 and TRBJ1-1; D unresolved. This CDR3 has 13 residues. Germline values: CDR1 SGDLS, CDR2 YYNGEE. V dropped 0 bases and J dropped 3 bases, with 6 bases sitting between them. CDR3 in amino acids: CASSVEPYTEAFF. The CDR3 bases are TGTGCCAGCAGCGTAGAGCCGTACACTGAAGCTTTCTTT.

V and J are TRBV13 and TRBJ1-2; D is perhaps TRBD1 (6 bases). The CDR3 is 14 amino acids. Trimming took off 5 bases at V and 4 bases at J, with 14 bases between the two ends. Germline-derived CDR1 and CDR2 are PRHDT and FYEKMQ (reference sequence). CDR3 protein: CASSPRGGFYGYTF. The CDR3 DNA reads TGTGCCAGCAGCCCGAGGGGGGGCTTCTATGGCTACACCTTC.

The V gene is TRBV13, the J gene TRBJ2-1, with 12 bases identical to TRBD2. Germline lookup yields CDR1 PRHDT and CDR2 FYEKMQ (reference sequence). Trimming at V came to 4 bases and at J to 5 bases, leaving 3 bases not matched to a gene. CDR3 length equals 15 residues. This chain's CDR3 is CASSSSGRAHNEQFF. The CDR3, as DNA: TGTGCCAGCAGCTCTAGCGGGAGGGCCCACAATGAGCAGTTCTTC.

This chain joins TRBV4-1 and TRBJ1-2; TRBD1 agrees at 7 bases. The germline gives CDR1 MGHRA, CDR2 YSYEKL. CDR3 length: 12 residues. The V and J ends lost 4 bases and 5 bases, in that order; junction bases with no gene match: 1. CDR3 region: CASSPTGYGYTF. CDR3 in DNA: TGCGCCAGCAGCCCGACAGGGTATGGCTACACCTTC.

The table lists this clone with a few counts. This sequence joins TRBV28 and TRBJ2-1, with 10 positions matching TRBD2. This CDR3 spans 16 amino acids. Trimming took 3 bases from V and 6 from J; bases not matched to a gene: 8. CDR1 MDHEN and CDR2 SYDVKM come from the germline V gene. CDR3 coding DNA: TGTGCCAGCAGTTTGATTTTCCTAGCGGGAGCCAATGAGCAGTTCTTC. Amino acid sequence: CASSLIFLAGANEQFF. The entire variable domain, with the rest obtained from reference TRBV28 and TRBJ2-1, is as follows: DVKVTQSSRYLVKRTGEKVFLECVQDMDHENMFWYRQDPGLGLRLIYFSYDVKMKEKGDIPEGYSVSREKKERFSLILESASTNQTSMYLCASSLIFLAGANEQFFGPGTRLTVL.

The gene calls are TRBV7-7 and TRBJ2-7; D is perhaps TRBD2 (6 bases). This CDR3 is 15 amino acids long. The V gene lost 5 bases and the J gene lost 1 base, with 15 bases spanning the gap. Germline V gene sequence: CDR1 SSHAT, CDR2 FNYEAQ (reference sequence). CDR3 nucleotides: TGTGCCAGCAGCCCCGGGGGTACGGGGTCCTACGAGCAGTACTTC. Amino acid sequence: CASSPGGTGSYEQYF.

For the CDR3, the DNA is TGTGCCTGGAGAGGACAGGGCCGGTCTGGAAACACCATATATTTT. Translated, it gives CAWRGQGRSGNTIYF. The genes are TRBV30 and TRBJ1-3, with 8 nucleotides matching TRBD1. Germline CDR1 reads GTSNPN; CDR2 reads SVGIG (reference sequence). The V gene end was trimmed by 3 bases and the J gene end by 1 base; junction bases not matched to a gene: 5. CDR3 length equals 15 residues.

This clone was picked up one time. The rearrangement links TRBV19 to TRBJ2-1; 9 bases are shared with TRBD2. Germline V gene data show CDR1 as LNHDA and CDR2 as SQIVND (reference sequence). V shed 3 bases, J shed 7 bases, and the junction held 10 bases outside the gene matches. The CDR3 has 16 amino acids. This CDR3 is CASSIPRGGRGNEQFF. CDR3 nucleotides: TGTGCCAGTAGTATCCCGCGGGGGGGCCGGGGGAATGAGCAGTTCTTC.

The CDR3 spells CASSVTSQETQYF. CDR3 DNA: TGTGCCAGCAGTGTGACAAGCCAAGAGACCCAGTACTTC. The chain combines TRBV6-4 with TRBJ2-5, with D hard to call. The V gene lost 4 bases and the J gene lost 1 base, with 7 bases spanning the gap. The CDR3 has 13 residues. Germline V gene sequence: CDR1 MRHNA, CDR2 SNTAGT.

The chain recombines TRBV3-1 (or the pseudogene TRBV3-2) with TRBJ2-5; tentative D call: TRBD2 (5 bases). CDR1 is LGHDT, CDR2 YNNKEL, per germline (reference sequence). V lost 5 bases and J lost 7, with 17 bases in between. The CDR3 runs to 14 residues. The CDR3, as DNA: TGTGCCAGCAGCTCTCGACTTGCCGCGGGGACCCAGTACTTC. This encodes CASSSRLAAGTQYF.

The chain uses TRBV6-1 and TRBJ2-3, with a possible D match to TRBD2 (6 bases). Trimming pared 4 bases from V and 0 bases from J, leaving 14 bases between. From germline, CDR1 is MNHNS and CDR2 SASEGT. The CDR3 runs to 16 residues. Here the CDR3 reads CASSVIRGTSTDTQYF. Written as DNA, the CDR3 is TGTGCCAGCAGTGTCATACGGGGGACTAGCACAGATACGCAGTATTTT.

This clone was observed a few times. The J gene is TRBJ2-6, the V gene TRBV5-8; perhaps TRBD2 as D (6 bases). The V gene lost 0 bases and the J gene lost 2 bases, with 6 bases spanning the gap. Germline V gene lookup returns CDR1 SGHTS and CDR2 YDEGEE. The CDR3 runs to 15 residues. The CDR3 is CASSLGGAGANVLTF. The CDR3 DNA is TGTGCCAGCAGCTTGGGCGGGGCTGGGGCCAACGTCCTGACTTTC.

V gene TRBV7-3 combines with J gene TRBJ2-1; 9 bases are a match to TRBD2. J was trimmed by 9 bases and V by 3 bases; bases with no gene match: 9. Looked up from germline, CDR1 is SGHTA and CDR2 is FQGTGA. CDR3 length equals 15 residues. In DNA, the CDR3 is TGTGCCAGCAGCTTCCCTGCGGGAGGGGCGGGTGAGCAGTTCTTC. It yields the protein CASSFPAGGAGEQFF.

The gene calls are TRBV3-1 (or the pseudogene TRBV3-2) and TRBJ1-2; D ambiguous. The CDR3 loop spans 14 amino acids. Trimming stripped 4 bases from V and 2 bases from J, with 11 bases between. The germline CDR1 and CDR2 sequences are LGHDT and YNNKEL (reference sequence). Written as DNA, the CDR3 is TGTGCCAGCAGCCTCGCCCAGAAGAACTATGGCTACACCTTC. It is translated as CASSLAQKNYGYTF.

The V and J genes are TRBV6-1 and TRBJ2-1; 7 bases are a match to TRBD2. This CDR3 spans 15 amino acids. The trim removed 2 bases at V and 7 bases at J, leaving 8 bases unmatched. CDR1 and CDR2 (germline): MNHNS, SASEGT. In DNA form, the CDR3 reads TGTGCCAGCAGTGAAAGGCTAGCGGCCTCTAATGAGCAGTTCTTC. Translating it yields CASSERLAASNEQFF.

This chain uses TRBV10-3 with TRBJ2-3; 11 nucleotides match TRBD2. V dropped 8 bases and J dropped 2; count of bases not matched to a gene: 6. Germline V gives CDR1 ENHRY, CDR2 SYGVKD. The CDR3 extends over 15 amino acids. The CDR3 bases are TGTGCCATCGGAAAACTAGCGGGAGCCACAGATACGCAGTATTTT. Translated, it gives CAIGKLAGATDTQYF.

J is TRBJ1-3 and V is TRBV2, with TRBD1 matching 9 bases. V was pared by 4 bases and J by 0 bases, with 10 bases of the junction left unmatched. The length of the CDR3 is 18 residues. CDR1 and CDR2 from the germline V gene are SNHLY and FYNNEI. CDR3 DNA: TGTGCCAGCAGTGTGCCTCGGACAGGGGTAGCCTCTGGAAACACCATATATTTT. Protein sequence: CASSVPRTGVASGNTIYF.

This clone was found once. This sequence joins TRBV7-8 and TRBJ1-1, with D maybe TRBD1 (5 bases). This CDR3 has 16 residues. Deletions cut 6 bases from V and 0 bases from J, with 17 bases between. Germline V gene data show CDR1 as SGHVS and CDR2 as FQNEAQ. The DNA for the CDR3 is TGTGCCAGCAGTCCGGACCACGGGGGGGTGAACACTGAAGCTTTCTTT. Translated, it gives CASSPDHGGVNTEAFF.

The rearrangement joins TRBV6-6 to TRBJ2-7; TRBD1 agrees at 7 bases. The J segment lost 9 bases and the V segment lost 6 bases, leaving 20 bases of the junction unmatched. CDR3 size: 16 residues. Germline CDR1 is MNHNY and CDR2 is SVGAGI (reference sequence). As DNA, the CDR3 is TGTGCCAGCAGCTCCCCGAGACAGGGCCGCGGCCGGGGGCAGTACTTC. Its translation is CASSSPRQGRGRGQYF.

This clone appeared once. The genes are TRBV19 and TRBJ2-1; 8 nucleotides match TRBD2. The CDR3 consists of 16 residues. Trimming at V came to 7 bases and at J to 7 bases, leaving 15 bases not matched to a gene. Germline CDR1 LNHDA, CDR2 SQIVND (reference sequence). DNA of the CDR3: TGTGCCAGTACCCCCGTAGCGGGAAATCGTGGTAATGAGCAGTTCTTC. This sequence encodes CASTPVAGNRGNEQFF.

This clone was detected a few times. The chain links TRBV7-2 to TRBJ1-1; D remains unclear. The germline CDR1 and CDR2 sequences are SGHTA and FQGNSA. The CDR3 totals 15 residues. Trimming took 1 base from V and 0 from J, leaving 9 bases between them. The CDR3 coding sequence is TGTGCCAGCAGCTTAGTGTGGGCGTTGAACACTGAAGCTTTCTTT. Translation: CASSLVWALNTEAFF.

In its sample, this clone was seen once. CDR3 amino acids: CASSLTGGRGNTIYF. The CDR3 DNA reads TGTGCCAGCAGCTTAACCGGGGGGAGAGGAAACACCATATATTTT. The gene calls are TRBV7-8 and TRBJ1-3, with a weak D call TRBD1 (5 bases). V lost 2 bases to trimming and J lost 4 bases, with 12 bases between them. The germline V gene encodes CDR1 SGHVS and CDR2 FQNEAQ. The CDR3 length is 15 residues.

The rearrangement joins TRBV11-2 to TRBJ1-2; 8 nucleotides match TRBD1. With 8 bases clipped from V and 2 bases from J, the junction kept 19 bases outside the gene matches. The CDR3 is made up of 18 amino acids. Germline V gene lookup returns CDR1 SGHAT and CDR2 FQNNGV. The CDR3 DNA reads as TGTGCCAGCCGCCGGAATTCAGGGGGCCGGTCTTGGAACTATGGCTACACCTTC. It codes for CASRRNSGGRSWNYGYTF. The whole variable domain, filled in from reference TRBV11-2 and TRBJ1-2, reads EAGVAQSPRYKIIEKRQSVAFWCNPISGHATLYWYQQILGQGPKLLIQFQNNGVVDDSQLPKDRFSAERLKGVDSTLKIQPAKLEDSAVYLCASRRNSGGRSWNYGYTFGSGTRLTVV.

This chain uses TRBV14 with TRBJ2-2, with 8 bases that match TRBD1. The V segment lost 5 bases and the J segment 5 bases; nucleotides outside the gene matches: 10. The germline CDR1 and CDR2 sequences are SGHDN and FVKESK. The length of the CDR3 is 16 residues. The CDR3 here is CASSLRTGGGTGELFF. The CDR3 DNA reads as TGTGCCAGCAGCTTACGAACAGGGGGAGGTACCGGGGAGCTGTTTTTT. The full variable domain, completed using reference TRBV14 and TRBJ2-2, is EAGVTQFPSHSVIEKGQTVTLRCDPISGHDNLYWYRRVMGKEIKFLLHFVKESKQDESGMPNNRFLAERTGGTYSTLKVQPAELEDSGVYFCASSLRTGGGTGELFFGEGSRLTVL.

The rearrangement links TRBV7-9 to TRBJ2-2; 10 bases fit TRBD2. The CDR3 contains 16 residues. Germline CDR1 and CDR2: SEHNR and FQNEAQ (reference sequence). The V gene end was trimmed by 4 bases and the J gene end by 4 bases; junction bases not matched to a gene: 6. The CDR3 nucleotides read TGTGCCAGCAGCTGGAGGAGCGGGGGGGCCACCGGGGAGCTGTTTTTT. This encodes CASSWRSGGATGELFF. The variable domain in full, with the rest retrieved from reference TRBV7-9 and TRBJ2-2, is DTGVSQNPRHKITKRGQNVTFRCDPISEHNRLYWYRQTLGQGPEFLTYFQNEAQLEKSRLLSDRFSAERPKGSFSTLEIQRTEQGDSAMYLCASSWRSGGATGELFFGEGSRLTVL.

This chain links TRBV7-2 with TRBJ1-6, with a possible D match to TRBD1 (6 bases). CDR3 size: 16 residues. V was cut by 4 bases and J by 3 bases, with 13 bases left in between. Germline values: CDR1 SGHTA, CDR2 FQGNSA. Written as DNA, the CDR3 is TGTGCCAGCAGCTCCCAGGGCAGGGGCTATAATTCACCCCTCCACTTT. Its protein is CASSSQGRGYNSPLHF. The variable domain in full, completed from reference TRBV7-2 and TRBJ1-6, reads GAGVSQSPSNKVTEKGKDVELRCDPISGHTALYWYRQSLGQGLEFLIYFQGNSAPDKSGLPSDRFSAERTGGSVSTLTIQRTQQEDSAVYLCASSSQGRGYNSPLHFGNGTRLTVT.